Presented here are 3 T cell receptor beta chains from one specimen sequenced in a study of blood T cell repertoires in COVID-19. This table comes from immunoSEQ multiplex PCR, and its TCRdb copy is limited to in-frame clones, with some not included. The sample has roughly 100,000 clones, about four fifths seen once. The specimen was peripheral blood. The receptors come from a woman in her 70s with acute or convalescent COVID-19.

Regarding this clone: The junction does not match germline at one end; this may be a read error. CDR3 in DNA: TGTGCCAAGACCCCCCGGGAAGGAGACTTC. This sequence encodes CAKTPREGDF. The V and J genes are TRBV3-1 (or the pseudogene TRBV3-2) and TRBJ2-7; TRBD2 might be the D (5 bases). The CDR3 runs to 10 residues. Germline CDR1 LGHDT, CDR2 YNNKEL (reference sequence).

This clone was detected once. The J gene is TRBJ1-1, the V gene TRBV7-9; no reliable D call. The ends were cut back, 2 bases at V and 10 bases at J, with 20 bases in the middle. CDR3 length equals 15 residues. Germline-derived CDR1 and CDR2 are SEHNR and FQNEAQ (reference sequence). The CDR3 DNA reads TGTGCCAGCAGCTTACATAATTTGGCGCAGGCACGAGCTTTCTTT. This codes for CASSLHNLAQARAFF.

The CDR3 DNA follows: TGTGCCAGCAGCGTAAGGTCCGGGAGCACAGATACGCAGTATTTT. This gives the protein CASSVRSGSTDTQYF. The chain employs TRBV9 and TRBJ2-3; D is uncertain. The CDR3 contains 15 residues. In germline, CDR1 is SGDLS, CDR2 YYNGEE. V lost 1 base and J lost 0, with 9 bases in between.